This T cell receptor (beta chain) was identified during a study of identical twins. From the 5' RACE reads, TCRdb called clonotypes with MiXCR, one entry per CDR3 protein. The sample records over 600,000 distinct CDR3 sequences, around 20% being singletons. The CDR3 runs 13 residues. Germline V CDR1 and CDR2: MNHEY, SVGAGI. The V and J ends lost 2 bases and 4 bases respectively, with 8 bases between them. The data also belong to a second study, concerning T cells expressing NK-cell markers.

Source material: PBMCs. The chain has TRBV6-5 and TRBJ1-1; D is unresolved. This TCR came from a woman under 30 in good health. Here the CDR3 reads CASSYKRTTEAFF. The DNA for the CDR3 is TGTGCCAGCAGTTACAAGAGAACCACTGAAGCTTTCTTT.